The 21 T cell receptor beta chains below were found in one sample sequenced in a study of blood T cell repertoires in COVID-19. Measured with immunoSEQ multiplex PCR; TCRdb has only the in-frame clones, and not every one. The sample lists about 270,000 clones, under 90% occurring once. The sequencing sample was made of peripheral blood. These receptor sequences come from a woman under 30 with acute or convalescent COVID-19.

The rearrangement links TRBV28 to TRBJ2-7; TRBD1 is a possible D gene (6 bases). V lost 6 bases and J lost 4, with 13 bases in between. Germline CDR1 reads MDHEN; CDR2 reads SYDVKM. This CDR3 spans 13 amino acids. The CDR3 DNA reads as TGTGCCAGCAGAAATCTCGGACAGTACGAGCAGTACTTC. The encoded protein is CASRNLGQYEQYF.

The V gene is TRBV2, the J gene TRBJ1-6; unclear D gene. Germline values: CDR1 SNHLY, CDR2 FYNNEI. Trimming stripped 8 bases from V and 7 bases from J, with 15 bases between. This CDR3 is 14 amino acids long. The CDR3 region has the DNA TGTGCCAGCGTGGCGGGATTGGGGAATTCACCCCTCCACTTT. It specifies CASVAGLGNSPLHF.

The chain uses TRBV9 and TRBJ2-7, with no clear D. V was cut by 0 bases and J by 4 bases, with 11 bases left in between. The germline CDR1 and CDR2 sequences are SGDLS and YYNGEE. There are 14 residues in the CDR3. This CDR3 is CASSVAPARYEQYF. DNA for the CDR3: TGTGCCAGCAGCGTAGCCCCGGCGAGGTACGAGCAGTACTTC.

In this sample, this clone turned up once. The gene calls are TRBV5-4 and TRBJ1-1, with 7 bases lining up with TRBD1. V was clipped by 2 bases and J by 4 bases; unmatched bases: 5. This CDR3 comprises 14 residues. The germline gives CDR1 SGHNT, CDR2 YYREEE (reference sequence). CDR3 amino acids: CASSFRGQLTEAFF. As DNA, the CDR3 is TGTGCCAGCAGCTTTAGGGGACAGCTCACTGAAGCTTTCTTT.

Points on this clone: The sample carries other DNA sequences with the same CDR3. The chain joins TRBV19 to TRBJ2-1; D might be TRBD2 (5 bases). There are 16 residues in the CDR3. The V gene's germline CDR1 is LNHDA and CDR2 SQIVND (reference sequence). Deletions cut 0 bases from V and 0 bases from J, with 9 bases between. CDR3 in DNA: TGTGCCAGTAGTATAGATAGGAGCGGCTCCTACAATGAGCAGTTCTTC. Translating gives CASSIDRSGSYNEQFF.

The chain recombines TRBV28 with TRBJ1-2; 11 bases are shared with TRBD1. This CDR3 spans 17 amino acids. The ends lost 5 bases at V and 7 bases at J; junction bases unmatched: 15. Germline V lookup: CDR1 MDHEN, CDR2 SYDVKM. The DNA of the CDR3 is TGTGCCAGCAGTCCATGGACAGGGGGCAGATTTGGTGGTGGCTACACCTTC. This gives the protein CASSPWTGGRFGGGYTF.

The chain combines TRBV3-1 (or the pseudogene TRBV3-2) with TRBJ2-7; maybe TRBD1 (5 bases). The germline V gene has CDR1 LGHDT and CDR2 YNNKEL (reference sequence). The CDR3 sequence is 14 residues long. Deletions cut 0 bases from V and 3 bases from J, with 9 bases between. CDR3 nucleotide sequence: TGTGCCAGCAGCCAAGATCCCGGACACTACGAGCAGTACTTC. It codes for CASSQDPGHYEQYF.

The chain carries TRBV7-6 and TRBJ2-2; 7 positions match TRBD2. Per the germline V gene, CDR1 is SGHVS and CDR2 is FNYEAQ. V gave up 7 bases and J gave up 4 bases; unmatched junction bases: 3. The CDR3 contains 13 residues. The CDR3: CASTWGGTGELFF. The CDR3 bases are TGTGCCAGCACCTGGGGGGGCACCGGGGAGCTGTTTTTT.

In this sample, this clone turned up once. CDR3 DNA sequence: TGTGCCAGCAGTTTAAATCGGATAGGACAGAGGGGGGAGCAGTACTTC. Protein sequence: CASSLNRIGQRGEQYF. The chain links TRBV28 to TRBJ2-7, with a weak D call TRBD1 (6 bases). V lost 2 bases to trimming and J lost 7 bases, with 21 bases between them. Per the germline V gene, CDR1 is MDHEN and CDR2 is SYDVKM. This CDR3 is 16 amino acids long. Combining the CDR3 with reference TRBV28 and TRBJ2-7 gives the whole variable domain DVKVTQSSRYLVKRTGEKVFLECVQDMDHENMFWYRQDPGLGLRLIYFSYDVKMKEKGDIPEGYSVSREKKERFSLILESASTNQTSMYLCASSLNRIGQRGEQYFGPGTRLTVT.

The CDR3 spells CASSQVSTDTQYF. The DNA for the CDR3 is TGCGCCAGCAGCCAAGTAAGCACAGATACGCAGTATTTT. The chain uses TRBV4-3 and TRBJ2-3; D is ambiguous. V lost 1 base and J lost 0, with 2 bases in between. The CDR3 consists of 13 residues. Germline CDR1 LGHNA, CDR2 YSLEER.

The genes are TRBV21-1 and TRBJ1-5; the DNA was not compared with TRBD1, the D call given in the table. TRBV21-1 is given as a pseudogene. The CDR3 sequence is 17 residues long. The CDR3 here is CASREDRTLYSNQPQHF. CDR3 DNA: TGTGCCAGCAGGGAGGACAGGACTCTTTATAGCAATCAGCCCCAGCATTTT.

CDR3 bases: TGTGCCAGCAGCTCGACAGGCTCGGAGACCCAGTACTTC. Translated, it gives CASSSTGSETQYF. The chain recombines TRBV7-2 with TRBJ2-5; the D gene is possibly TRBD1 (6 bases). Germline CDR1 and CDR2: SGHTA and FQGNSA. The CDR3 consists of 13 residues. Trimming cost V 4 bases and J 5 bases, with 11 bases left between them.

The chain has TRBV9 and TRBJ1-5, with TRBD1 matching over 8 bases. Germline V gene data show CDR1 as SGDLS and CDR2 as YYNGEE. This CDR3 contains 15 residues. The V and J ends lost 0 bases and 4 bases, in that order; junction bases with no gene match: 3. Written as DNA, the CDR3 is TGTGCCAGCAGCGTAGGGGGACAGGTAAATCAGCCCCAGCATTTT. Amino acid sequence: CASSVGGQVNQPQHF. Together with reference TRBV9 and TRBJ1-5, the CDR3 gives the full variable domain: DSGVTQTPKHLITATGQRVTLRCSPRSGDLSVYWYQQSLDQGLQFLIQYYNGEERAKGNILERFSAQQFPDLHSELNLSSLELGDSALYFCASSVGGQVNQPQHFGDGTRLSIL.

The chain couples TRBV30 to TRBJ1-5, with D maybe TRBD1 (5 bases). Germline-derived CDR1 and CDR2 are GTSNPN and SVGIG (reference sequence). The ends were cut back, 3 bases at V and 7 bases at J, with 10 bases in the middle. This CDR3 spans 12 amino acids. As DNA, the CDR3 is TGTGCCTGGAGCCAGGGTAGGCAGCCCCAGCATTTT. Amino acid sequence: CAWSQGRQPQHF.

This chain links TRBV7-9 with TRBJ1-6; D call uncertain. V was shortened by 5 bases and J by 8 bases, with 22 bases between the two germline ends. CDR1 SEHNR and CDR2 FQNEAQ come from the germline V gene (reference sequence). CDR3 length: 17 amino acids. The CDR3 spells CASSGEWSGGSYSPLHF. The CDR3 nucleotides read TGTGCCAGCAGCGGGGAATGGTCCGGAGGATCCTATTCACCCCTCCACTTT.

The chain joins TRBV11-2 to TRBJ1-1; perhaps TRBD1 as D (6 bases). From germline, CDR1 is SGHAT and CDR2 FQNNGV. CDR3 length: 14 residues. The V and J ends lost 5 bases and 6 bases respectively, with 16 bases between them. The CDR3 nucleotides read TGTGCCAGCAGCCCAAGGGGGGGGACGGCTGAAGCTTTCTTT. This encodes CASSPRGGTAEAFF.

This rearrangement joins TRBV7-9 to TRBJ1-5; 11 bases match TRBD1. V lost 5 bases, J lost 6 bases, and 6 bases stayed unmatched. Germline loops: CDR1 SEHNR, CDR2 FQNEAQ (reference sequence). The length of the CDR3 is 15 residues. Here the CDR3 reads CASSSGQGAFQPQHF. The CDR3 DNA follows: TGTGCCAGCAGCAGCGGACAGGGGGCTTTTCAGCCCCAGCATTTT.

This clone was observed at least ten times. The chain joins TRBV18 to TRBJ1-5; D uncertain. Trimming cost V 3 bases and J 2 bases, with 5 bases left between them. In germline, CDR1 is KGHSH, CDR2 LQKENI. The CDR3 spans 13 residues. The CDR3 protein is CASSPSGNQPQHF. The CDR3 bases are TGTGCCAGCTCACCTTCGGGCAATCAGCCCCAGCATTTT.

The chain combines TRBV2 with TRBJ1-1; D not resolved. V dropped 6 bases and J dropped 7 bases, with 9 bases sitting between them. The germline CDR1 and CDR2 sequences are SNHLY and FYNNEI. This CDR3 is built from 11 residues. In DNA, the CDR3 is TGTGCCAGCAGCGGTGATATTGAAGCTTTCTTT. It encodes CASSGDIEAFF.

The CDR3 protein is CASSGQGARNEQFF. Here the CDR3 DNA reads TGTGCCAGCAGTGGCCAGGGGGCGCGCAATGAGCAGTTCTTC. This sequence joins TRBV6-2 or TRBV6-3 and TRBJ2-1, with 8 bases that match TRBD1. Germline loops: CDR1 MNHEY, CDR2 SVGEGT. V dropped 5 bases and J dropped 6; count of bases not matched to a gene: 6. The CDR3 loop spans 14 amino acids.

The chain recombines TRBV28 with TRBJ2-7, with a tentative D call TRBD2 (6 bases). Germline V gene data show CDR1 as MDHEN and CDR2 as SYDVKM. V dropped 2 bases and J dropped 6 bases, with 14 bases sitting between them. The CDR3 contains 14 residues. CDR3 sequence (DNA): TGTGCCAGCAGTTTAATCGGGGGTGAGGGCGAGCAGTACTTC. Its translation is CASSLIGGEGEQYF. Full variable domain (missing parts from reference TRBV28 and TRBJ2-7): DVKVTQSSRYLVKRTGEKVFLECVQDMDHENMFWYRQDPGLGLRLIYFSYDVKMKEKGDIPEGYSVSREKKERFSLILESASTNQTSMYLCASSLIGGEGEQYFGPGTRLTVT.